This is a list of T cell receptor beta chains from one sample in a study of blood T cell repertoires in COVID-19. TCRdb's table, derived via immunoSEQ multiplex PCR, lists solely in-frame clones and lacks some. The data hold 200,000 to 300,000 clones, with 85% observed a single time. Sequencing was done on a sample of peripheral blood. These receptors came from a woman aged 55-75 years with active or convalescent COVID-19. The CDR3 runs from the conserved cysteine through the conserved F or W. Each record gives: clone size, J gene, V gene, D gene, CDR3 DNA, CDR3 protein. D genes are given only for firm matches. For some rows the clone size is stated as once, few or many, or as a class when expanded; others skip it.

size: few
J: TRBJ1-1
V: TRBV11-2
D: TRBD1
DNA: TGTGCCAGCAGCTTAGAGACAGGGCACACTGAAGCTTTCTTT
CDR3: CASSLETGHTEAFF

size: -
J: TRBJ2-2
V: TRBV19
D: TRBD1
DNA: TGTGCCAGTAGTATGAGACAGGGGGCAATCGGGGAGCTGTTTTTT
CDR3: CASSMRQGAIGELFF

size: -
J: TRBJ1-2
V: TRBV19
D: -
DNA: TGTGCCAGTAGTCCGCAGTCAAGGGGGTATGGCTACACCTTC
CDR3: CASSPQSRGYGYTF

size: -
J: TRBJ1-1
V: TRBV19
D: -
DNA: TGTGCCAGTAGTATGACAGAAAACACTGAAGCTTTCTTT
CDR3: CASSMTENTEAFF

size: few
J: TRBJ1-1
V: TRBV7-2
D: TRBD1
DNA: TGTGCCAGCAGCTCTCAGGGGGAGACTGAAGCTTTCTTT
CDR3: CASSSQGETEAFF

size: -
J: TRBJ2-7
V: TRBV6-5
D: TRBD2
DNA: TGTGCCAGCACCTCCCCGACTAGCGGGACCTACGAGCAGTACTTC
CDR3: CASTSPTSGTYEQYF

size: -
J: TRBJ2-3
V: TRBV7-2
D: -
DNA: TGTGCCAGTTCGAGGGTAACAACAGATACGCAGTATTTT
CDR3: CASSRVTTDTQYF

size: -
J: TRBJ2-1
V: TRBV7-9
D: TRBD1
DNA: TGTGCCAGCAGCGGCCGGGACAGCCACAATGAGCAGTTCTTC
CDR3: CASSGRDSHNEQFF

size: once
J: TRBJ1-2
V: TRBV7-9
D: -
DNA: TGTGCCAGCAGCTTAGTAGTGGTCGGGGATCCCAACTATGGCTACACCTTC
CDR3: CASSLVVVGDPNYGYTF

size: once
J: TRBJ1-5
V: TRBV30
D: -
DNA: TGTGCCTGGAGTCGGTCAGGAAATCAGCCCCAGCATTTT
CDR3: CAWSRSGNQPQHF

size: -
J: TRBJ1-1
V: TRBV10-2
D: -
DNA: TGCGCCAGCAGTTTTCCCCTCCGGTACACTGAAGCTTTCTTT
CDR3: CASSFPLRYTEAFF

size: -
J: TRBJ1-1
V: TRBV11-3
D: -
DNA: TGTGCCAGCAGCCCGCCGGGGGGCACTGAAGCTTTCTTT
CDR3: CASSPPGGTEAFF

size: many
J: TRBJ1-1
V: TRBV11-1
D: -
DNA: TGTGCCAGCAGCTTATTTGGGGGAGGGGCTGAAGCTTTCTTT
CDR3: CASSLFGGGAEAFF

size: -
J: TRBJ1-1
V: TRBV13
D: -
DNA: TGTGCCAGCAGGGGGCAGAACACTGAAGCTTTCTTT
CDR3: CASRGQNTEAFF

size: -
J: TRBJ2-2
V: TRBV2
D: -
DNA: TGTGCCAGCAGTTCGGGACCCCCGGGGGAGGAGCTGTTTTTT
CDR3: CASSSGPPGEELFF

size: -
J: TRBJ1-1
V: TRBV7-9
D: -
DNA: TGTGCCTGGTTAGCCAGTGGCGAAGCTTTCTTT
CDR3: CAWLASGEAFF

size: -
J: TRBJ2-7
V: TRBV30
D: -
DNA: TGTGCCTGTAGCAGGGGTTACGAGCAGTACTTC
CDR3: CACSRGYEQYF

size: -
J: TRBJ1-4
V: TRBV27
D: TRBD1
DNA: TGTGCCAGCAGTCAGAGGACAGGGGCGTTTGCTAATGAAAAACTGTTTTTT
CDR3: CASSQRTGAFANEKLFF

size: -
J: TRBJ1-2
V: TRBV12-3/TRBV12-4
D: -
DNA: TGTGCCAGCAGTTTAGACAGTATTAGGGGCTACACCTTC
CDR3: CASSLDSIRGYTF

size: -
J: TRBJ2-6
V: TRBV30
D: -
DNA: TGTGCCTGGTCGCTAGGTGGGGCCAACGTCCTGACTTTC
CDR3: CAWSLGGANVLTF